The present T cell receptor beta chain was sequenced within a study of shared T cell receptors in the human thymus (dated by TCRdb to about 2021). Notes on the research overall: The study investigated the way shared, self-reactive T-cell receptor alpha chains are produced in the human thymus.

The method was the immunoSEQ multiplex PCR assay. TCRdb obtained this table from immuneACCESS and retained in-frame rearrangements with V and J assigned. These tables miss some clones; where compared with another copy, unresolved V genes account for less than half of the shortfall, and the remainder is unexplained. The table for this sample lists roughly 560,000 clones; about 80% of them were counted only once. The top ten constitute roughly 0.013% of the sample. Via the germline V gene, CDR1 is MNHEY and CDR2 SVGAGI. The CDR3 has 15 amino acids, counting the end cysteine and phenylalanine. Only the CDR3 part of the read is kept: 45 bases, read in frame from the first base. V and J are trimmed by 5 bases and 1 base, and the gene matches miss 2 bases of the junction. Comment on this clone: The antigen it recognizes is unknown. No base quality values were provided; no much bigger clone lies one nucleotide off. The same CDR3 can be traced to other DNA sequences in this sample.

The sample was also linked to a second study, of human thymus T cells. As that second study puts it: The donors were immunologically healthy infants in Finland who had open corrective cardiac surgery for congenital heart defects. Thymus tissue was collected as surgical resects that were removed during corrective cardiac surgery. Both the thymic and the peripheral blood repertoires appeared to show biased V and J gene segment usage. The related research reported highly overlapping thymic TCR repertoires among unrelated individuals. TCR alpha and beta repertoires from roughly eight infant thymus samples and four related peripheral blood samples were characterized in the study. Donor ages ranging from about 7 to 250 days were recorded, and a handful of male and a couple of female infants were included in the cohort. Thymocytes were freed from the tissue by mechanical means and kept at -70 degrees C as pellets of roughly 9-34 million cells. A QIAsymphony instrument was used to extract genomic DNA from the frozen cell pellets. The immunoSEQ multiplex PCR assay was used to amplify the TCRB and TCRAD loci from a standardized amount of quality-controlled genomic DNA. The amplicons spanned the V(D)J region and were long enough to cover the CDR3 and allow V and J genes to be identified. The amplicons were sequenced on an Illumina platform via the commercial immunoSEQ service. Primer bias and sequencing errors were corrected as previously described, and TCRAD and TCRB definitions were based on the IMGT database. immunoSEQ Analyzer 3.0 and VDJTools were used for repertoire analysis, which covered basic statistics, V/J segment usage, diversity estimates, rarefaction and pairwise overlap. To estimate diversity, the Chao1, ChaoE, Efron-Thisted, Shannon and inverse Simpson indices were applied, and diversity was also estimated on datasets down-sampled to the smallest sample. Repertoire overlap was determined by strict matching of CDR3 nucleotide sequence, V gene and J gene, and Jaccard-based multidimensional scaling clustering was applied. On average, thymus samples yielded 650,000 to 1,000,000 unique TCRB clonotypes, whereas blood samples yielded some 80,000.

This receptor chain uses TRBV6-5 and TRBJ2-1; 10 central nucleotides agree with TRBD2. The sequenced sample consisted of thymocytes. The clonotype originates from a boy under two years old with a congenital heart defect. Donor details come from another sample of the same person, matched by shared clones. The CDR3: CASSPSGSSYNEQFF. The base sequence is TGTGCCAGCAGTCCTAGCGGGAGTTCCTACAATGAGCAGTTCTTC.